A selection of T cell receptor beta chains follows, all from one sample in a study of monozygotic twins with inflammatory bowel disease. Each CDR3 protein gets one entry in TCRdb, which reprocessed the 5' RACE reads and gives no DNA. The table counts about 41,000 distinct CDR3 sequences; 5% to 6% lies in the top ten. Sequencing was done on a sample of blood. These receptors all come from a human donor with ulcerative colitis or Crohn's disease, or a healthy co-twin of an affected twin (not recorded which). Both conserved end residues are part of each CDR3.

TRBV6-5,TRBJ1-1,CASSLTGGGTGFNTEAFF
TRBV6-5,TRBJ2-7,CASSSKTTYEQYF
TRBV5-1,TRBJ1-2,CASSTDRPDYGYTF
TRBV12-3/TRBV12-4,TRBJ2-7,CASSLGCEQYF
TRBV7-9,TRBJ2-3,CASSHRDRADTQYF
TRBV10-3,TRBJ1-1,CAITQGGEEAFF
TRBV11-2,TRBJ1-1,CASSLDGQFNTEAFF
TRBV6-1,TRBJ2-1,CASRRQGAYNEQFF
TRBV4-2,TRBJ1-1,CASSQESGGANTEAFF
TRBV7-2,TRBJ2-5,CASSRGWTPGETQYF
TRBV6-1,TRBJ1-5,CASSERGYQPQHF